Listed below are T cell receptor beta chains from one sample, sequenced in a study of blood T cell repertoires in COVID-19. TCRdb's table, derived via immunoSEQ multiplex PCR, lists solely in-frame clones and lacks some. Among about 99,000 clones listed, 70% to 80% were seen once. The sample was peripheral blood. The receptor set was obtained from a woman of 80 years or more with active or convalescent COVID-19. Both conserved end residues are part of each CDR3. D genes are given only for firm matches. Expanded clones get a size class; other rows say once, few or many, or leave the size out.

>NA|TRBV24-1|TRBJ1-2|NA
CATSGTAHNYGYTF
TGTGCCACCAGTGGGACAGCTCATAACTATGGCTACACCTTC
>NA|TRBV11-3|TRBJ2-1|TRBD1
CASSHPGGRDEQFF
TGTGCCAGCAGCCATCCAGGGGGACGTGATGAGCAGTTCTTC
>NA|TRBV20-1|TRBJ1-6|NA
CSVQGNSPLHF
TGCAGTGTCCAGGGGAACTCACCCCTCCACTTT
>NA|TRBV27|TRBJ2-7|NA
CASSPWGREQYF
TGTGCCAGCAGCCCGTGGGGGCGCGAGCAGTACTTC
>NA|TRBV5-6|TRBJ1-4|NA
CASSLQGGEKLFF
TGTGCCAGCAGCTTGCAGGGAGGAGAAAAACTGTTTTTT
>NA|TRBV5-1|TRBJ2-1|NA
CASSLNQRAYNEQFF
TGCGCCAGCAGCTTGAATCAGCGGGCCTACAATGAGCAGTTCTTC
>NA|TRBV7-2|TRBJ2-7|TRBD1
CASRRQGTYEQYF
TGTGCCAGCAGGAGACAGGGGACCTACGAGCAGTACTTC
>NA|TRBV5-4|TRBJ2-7|TRBD2
CASRDQSGSGEQYF
TGTGCCAGCAGGGACCAAAGCGGGAGTGGCGAGCAGTACTTC
>NA|TRBV10-2|TRBJ1-5|NA
CASSEKSRRSQPQHF
TGCGCCAGCAGTGAAAAGAGTAGGAGAAGTCAGCCCCAGCATTTT
>NA|TRBV5-5|TRBJ1-2|TRBD1
CASSRQGVYGYTF
TGTGCCAGCAGCCGTCAGGGGGTCTATGGCTACACCTTC
>NA|TRBV7-3|TRBJ2-6|NA
CASSLDFSGANVLTF
TGTGCCAGCAGCTTAGACTTCTCTGGGGCCAACGTCCTGACTTTC
>NA|TRBV10-3|TRBJ2-1|NA
CAISEFSHNEQFF
TGTGCCATCAGTGAGTTCTCCCACAATGAGCAGTTCTTC
>NA|TRBV6-5|TRBJ2-6|NA
CASSYSHNSGANVLTF
TGTGCCAGCAGTTACTCACACAACTCTGGGGCCAACGTCCTGACTTTC
>NA|TRBV6-5|TRBJ1-5|TRBD1
CASRSGGQGNQPQHF
TGTGCCAGCAGGTCGGGGGGACAGGGCAATCAGCCCCAGCATTTT
>NA|TRBV2|TRBJ2-5|NA
CASPTGPGGETQYF
TGTGCCAGTCCGACAGGGCCGGGAGGGGAGACCCAGTACTTC
>NA|TRBV19|TRBJ2-5|TRBD1
CASSIYGQGRETQYF
TGTGCCAGTAGTATATACGGACAGGGGAGGGAGACCCAGTACTTC
>once|TRBV5-1|TRBJ2-1|TRBD2
CASSLGGTSGNNEQFF
TGCGCCAGCAGCTTGGGAGGGACTAGCGGAAACAATGAGCAGTTCTTC
>NA|TRBV9|TRBJ2-1|TRBD2
CASSQLAGDYNEQFF
TGTGCCAGCAGTCAACTAGCGGGAGATTACAATGAGCAGTTCTTC
>NA|TRBV5-6|TRBJ2-5|NA
CASSDLKAGWRETQYF
TGTGCCAGCAGCGATCTTAAAGCGGGTTGGCGGGAGACCCAGTACTTC
>few|TRBV9|TRBJ2-7|TRBD2
CASSVEWGGYEQYF
TGTGCCAGCAGCGTAGAATGGGGGGGCTACGAGCAGTACTTC
>NA|TRBV5-4|TRBJ2-5|NA
CASSLMGSQETQYF
TGTGCCAGCAGCTTGATGGGCAGCCAAGAGACCCAGTACTTC
>once|TRBV30|TRBJ1-4|NA
CAWSLDSSNEKLFF
TGTGCCTGGAGTCTCGACAGTTCCAATGAAAAACTGTTTTTT
>NA|TRBV5-1|TRBJ1-5|NA
CASSPQVGQPQHF
TGTGCCAGCAGCCCGCAGGTGGGTCAGCCCCAGCATTTT
>NA|TRBV18|TRBJ2-7|NA
CASSPNRDTSYEQYF
TGTGCCAGCTCACCGAACCGGGACACCTCCTACGAGCAGTACTTC
>NA|TRBV7-9|TRBJ1-4|NA
CASTVGAASNEKLFF
TGTGCCAGCACCGTTGGGGCAGCTAGTAATGAAAAACTGTTTTTT
>NA|TRBV4-3|TRBJ2-3|NA
CASSVDTVTDTQYF
TGCGCCAGCAGCGTGGACACGGTCACAGATACGCAGTATTTT
>NA|TRBV11-2|TRBJ1-3|NA
CASSWGLSGNTIYF
TGTGCCAGCAGCTGGGGCCTCTCTGGAAACACCATATATTTT
>NA|TRBV5-6|TRBJ1-5|TRBD1
CASSSTTGGIQPQHF
TGTGCCAGCAGCTCTACGACAGGGGGCATACAGCCCCAGCATTTT
>large|TRBV13|TRBJ1-5|TRBD1
CASSFSGQVGQPQHF
TGTGCCAGCAGCTTCTCTGGACAGGTTGGTCAGCCCCAGCATTTT
>NA|TRBV7-9|TRBJ2-3|NA
CASSLAGVIDTQYF
TGTGCCAGCAGCTTAGCGGGAGTGATAGATACGCAGTATTTT
>NA|TRBV30|TRBJ2-2|TRBD2
CAWSVRGGTGELFF
TGTGCCTGGAGTGTACGGGGGGGGACCGGGGAGCTGTTTTTT
>many|TRBV19|TRBJ2-7|NA
CASSEAGFSYEQYF
TGTGCCAGTAGCGAAGCAGGTTTCTCCTACGAGCAGTACTTC
>NA|TRBV5-1|TRBJ2-6|NA
CASSFEGQFGANVLTF
TGTGCCAGCAGCTTTGAGGGCCAGTTTGGGGCCAACGTCCTGACTTTC
>NA|TRBV6-5|TRBJ2-1|NA
CASGRRLGGNNEQFF
TGTGCCAGCGGACGAAGACTAGGTGGTAACAATGAGCAGTTCTTC
>NA|TRBV11-2|TRBJ2-7|NA
CASSQGPLLTMQYF
TGTGCCAGCAGCCAGGGTCCCCTACTTACTATGCAGTACTTC
>NA|TRBV15|TRBJ2-1|TRBD2
CATSRDGATIAGVLNEQFF
TGTGCCACCAGCAGAGATGGCGCCACTATAGCGGGAGTTCTGAATGAGCAGTTCTTC
>NA|TRBV28|TRBJ2-7|NA
CASSLQLYEQYF
TGTGCCAGCAGTCTACAGCTATACGAGCAGTACTTC
>NA|TRBV6-5|TRBJ1-3|NA
CASSYRAGGNTIYF
TGTGCCAGCAGTTACAGAGCGGGGGGAAACACCATATATTTT
>NA|TRBV3-1/TRBV3-2|TRBJ1-6|TRBD1
CASSQDVGTGCSPLHF
TGTGCCAGCAGCCAAGACGTCGGGACAGGGTGTTCACCCCTCCACTTT
>NA|TRBV5-4|TRBJ2-1|TRBD2
CASSSGTSGRQYNEQFF
TGTGCCAGCAGCTCAGGGACTAGCGGGCGTCAATACAATGAGCAGTTCTTC
>NA|TRBV20-1|TRBJ1-4|NA
CSASVAAGANEKLFF
TGCAGTGCTAGTGTAGCTGCGGGAGCTAATGAAAAACTGTTTTTT
>few|TRBV6-1|TRBJ2-7|NA
CASSEGRSYEQYF
TGTGCCAGCAGTGAAGGTCGGAGCTACGAGCAGTACTTC
>NA|TRBV25-1|TRBJ2-2|NA
CASSSPAGANTGELFF
TGTGCCAGCAGCTCTCCGGCAGGTGCGAACACCGGGGAGCTGTTTTTT
>once|TRBV6-5|TRBJ1-6|NA
CASSYSGGSYNSPLHF
TGTGCCAGCAGTTACTCGGGGGGGTCCTATAATTCACCCCTCCACTTT
>NA|TRBV11-3|TRBJ2-5|NA
CASSSGGGEETQYF
TGTGCCAGCAGCAGTGGAGGGGGCGAAGAGACCCAGTACTTC